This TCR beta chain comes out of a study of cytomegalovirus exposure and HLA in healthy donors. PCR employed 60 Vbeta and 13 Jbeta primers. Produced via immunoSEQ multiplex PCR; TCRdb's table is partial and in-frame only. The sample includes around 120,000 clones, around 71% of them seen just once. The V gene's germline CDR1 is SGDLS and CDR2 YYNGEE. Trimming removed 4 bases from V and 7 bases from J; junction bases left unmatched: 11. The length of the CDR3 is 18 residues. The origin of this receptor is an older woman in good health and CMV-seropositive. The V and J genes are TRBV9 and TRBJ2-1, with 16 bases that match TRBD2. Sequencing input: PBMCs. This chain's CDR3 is CASSPGLAGGNEYNEQFF. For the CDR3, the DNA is TGTGCCAGCAGCCCGGGACTAGCGGGGGGGAACGAATATAATGAGCAGTTCTTC.